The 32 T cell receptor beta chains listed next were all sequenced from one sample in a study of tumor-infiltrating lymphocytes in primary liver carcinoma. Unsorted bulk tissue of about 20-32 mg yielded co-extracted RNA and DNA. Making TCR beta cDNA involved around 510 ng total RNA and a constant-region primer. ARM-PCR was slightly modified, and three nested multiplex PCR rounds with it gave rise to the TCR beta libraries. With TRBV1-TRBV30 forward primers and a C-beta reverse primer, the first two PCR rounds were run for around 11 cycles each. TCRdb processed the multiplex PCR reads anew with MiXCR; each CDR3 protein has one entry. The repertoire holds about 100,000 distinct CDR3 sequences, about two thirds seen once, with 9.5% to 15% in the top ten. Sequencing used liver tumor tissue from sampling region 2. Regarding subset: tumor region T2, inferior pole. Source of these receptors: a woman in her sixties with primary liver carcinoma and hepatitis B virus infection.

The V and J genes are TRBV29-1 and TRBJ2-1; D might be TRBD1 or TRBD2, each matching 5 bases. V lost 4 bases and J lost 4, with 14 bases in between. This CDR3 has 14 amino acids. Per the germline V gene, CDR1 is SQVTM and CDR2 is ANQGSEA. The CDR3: CSVGLTGTYNEQFF. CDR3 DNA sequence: TGCAGCGTTGGACTAACGGGGACGTACAATGAGCAGTTCTTC.

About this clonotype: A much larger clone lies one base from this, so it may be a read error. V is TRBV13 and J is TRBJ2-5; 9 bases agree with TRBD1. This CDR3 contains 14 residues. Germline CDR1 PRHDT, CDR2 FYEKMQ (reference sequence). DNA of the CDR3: TGTGTCAGCAGCTTAGGGACAGGGAGGGAGACCCAGTACTTC. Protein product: CVSSLGTGRETQYF.

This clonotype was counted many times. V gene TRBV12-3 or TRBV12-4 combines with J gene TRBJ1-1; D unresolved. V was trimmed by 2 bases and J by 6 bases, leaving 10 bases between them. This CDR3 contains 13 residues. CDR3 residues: CASSLNMWAEAFF. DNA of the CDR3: TGTGCCAGCAGTTTAAATATGTGGGCTGAAGCTTTCTTT.

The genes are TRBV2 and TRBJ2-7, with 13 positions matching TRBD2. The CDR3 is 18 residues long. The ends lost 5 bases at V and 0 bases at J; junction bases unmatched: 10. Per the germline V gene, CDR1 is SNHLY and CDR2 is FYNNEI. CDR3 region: CASSKGTSGAHSSYEQYF. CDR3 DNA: TGTGCCAGCAGTAAAGGGACTAGCGGGGCTCACAGCTCCTACGAGCAGTACTTC. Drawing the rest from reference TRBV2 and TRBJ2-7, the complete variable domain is EPEVTQTPSHQVTQMGQEVILRCVPISNHLYFYWYRQILGQKVEFLVSFYNNEISEKSEIFDDQFSVERPDGSNFTLKIRSTKLEDSAMYFCASSKGTSGAHSSYEQYFGPGTRLTVT.

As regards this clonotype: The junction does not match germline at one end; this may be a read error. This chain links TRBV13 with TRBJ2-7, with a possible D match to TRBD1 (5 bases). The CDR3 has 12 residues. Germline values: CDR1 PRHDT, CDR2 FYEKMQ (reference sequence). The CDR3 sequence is CASSSGPYEQYF. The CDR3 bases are TGTGCTAGCAGCTCAGGGCCCTACGAGCAGTACTTC.

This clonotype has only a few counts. CDR3 coding DNA: TGCAGTGCAGCCGGACCGATGAACACTGAAGCTTTCTTT. Encoded protein: CSAAGPMNTEAFF. The V and J genes are TRBV20-1 and TRBJ1-1; no reliable D call. The CDR3 loop spans 13 amino acids. Germline values: CDR1 DFQATT, CDR2 SNEGSKA (reference sequence). V was shortened by 6 bases and J by 0 bases, with 11 bases between the two germline ends.

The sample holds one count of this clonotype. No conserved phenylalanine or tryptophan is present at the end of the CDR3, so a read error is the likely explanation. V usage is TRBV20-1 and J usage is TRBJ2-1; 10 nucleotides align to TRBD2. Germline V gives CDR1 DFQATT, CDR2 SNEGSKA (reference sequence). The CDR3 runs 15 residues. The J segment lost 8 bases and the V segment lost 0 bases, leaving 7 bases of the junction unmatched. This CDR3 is CSARDLSGGWDEQFL. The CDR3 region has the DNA TGCAGTGCTAGAGACCTTAGCGGGGGGTGGGATGAGCAGTTCCTC.

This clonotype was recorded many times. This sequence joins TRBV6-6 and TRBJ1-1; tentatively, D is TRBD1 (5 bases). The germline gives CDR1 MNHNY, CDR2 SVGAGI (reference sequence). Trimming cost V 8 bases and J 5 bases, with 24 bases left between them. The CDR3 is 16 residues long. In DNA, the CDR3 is TGTGCCAGCTTGCCGGGGCACAGCCCCGGGGGGACTGAAGCTTTCTTT. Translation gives CASLPGHSPGGTEAFF.

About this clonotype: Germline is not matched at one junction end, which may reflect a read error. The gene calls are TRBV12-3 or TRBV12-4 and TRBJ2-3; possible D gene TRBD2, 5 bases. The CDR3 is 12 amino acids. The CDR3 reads CAGSLEEDTRYF. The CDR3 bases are TGTGCCGGCAGTTTGGAGGAAGATACGCGGTATTTT.

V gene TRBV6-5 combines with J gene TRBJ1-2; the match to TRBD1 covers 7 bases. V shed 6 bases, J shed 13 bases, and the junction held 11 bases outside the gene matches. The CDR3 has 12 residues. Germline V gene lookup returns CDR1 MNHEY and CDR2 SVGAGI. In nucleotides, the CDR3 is TGTGCCAGCAGAGGGTCCCAGGGGGTTGGCACCTTC. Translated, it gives CASRGSQGVGTF.

The CDR3 here is CVSTSYAGSYEQYF. DNA for the CDR3: TGTGTCAGTACCAGCTACGCCGGCTCCTACGAGCAGTACTTC. This sequence joins TRBV12-3 or TRBV12-4 and TRBJ2-7; D gene unclear. This CDR3 has 14 amino acids.

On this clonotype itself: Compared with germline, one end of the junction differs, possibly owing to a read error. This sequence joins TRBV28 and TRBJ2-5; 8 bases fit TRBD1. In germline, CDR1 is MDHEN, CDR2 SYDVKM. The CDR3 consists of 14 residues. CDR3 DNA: TGTGTCAGCAGTAACCCAGGGGGCATGAAGACCCAGTGCTTC. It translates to CVSSNPGGMKTQCF.

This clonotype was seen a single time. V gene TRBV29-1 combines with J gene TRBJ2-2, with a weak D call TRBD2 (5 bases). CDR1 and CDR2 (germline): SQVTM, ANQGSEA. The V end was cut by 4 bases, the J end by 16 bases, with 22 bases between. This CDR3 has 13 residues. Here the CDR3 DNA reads TGCAGCGTTGCCCTAGCCCCGGCCGGGGAGTCGTTTTTT. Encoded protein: CSVALAPAGESFF.

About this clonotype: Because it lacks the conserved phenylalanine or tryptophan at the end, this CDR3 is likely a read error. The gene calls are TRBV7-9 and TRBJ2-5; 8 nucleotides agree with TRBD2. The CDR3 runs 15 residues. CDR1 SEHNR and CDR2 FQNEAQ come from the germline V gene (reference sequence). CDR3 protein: CTSKSDSGAQETQYL. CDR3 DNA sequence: TGTACCAGCAAGTCGGATAGCGGGGCGCAAGAGACCCAGTACTTG.

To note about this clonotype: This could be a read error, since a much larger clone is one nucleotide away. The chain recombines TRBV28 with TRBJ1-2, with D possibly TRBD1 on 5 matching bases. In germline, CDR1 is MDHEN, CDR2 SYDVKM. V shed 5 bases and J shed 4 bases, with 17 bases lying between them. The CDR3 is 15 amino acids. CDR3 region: CASSILGTASYGYTF. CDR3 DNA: TGTGCCAGCAGTATTCTTGGGACGGCGAGCTATGGCTACACCTTC.

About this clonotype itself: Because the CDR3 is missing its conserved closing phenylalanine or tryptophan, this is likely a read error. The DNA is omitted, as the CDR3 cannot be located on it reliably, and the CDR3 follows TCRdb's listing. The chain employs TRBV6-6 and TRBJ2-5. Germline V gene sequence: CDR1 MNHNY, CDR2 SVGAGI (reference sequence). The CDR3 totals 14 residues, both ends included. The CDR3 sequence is CASTVRGKQETQCI.

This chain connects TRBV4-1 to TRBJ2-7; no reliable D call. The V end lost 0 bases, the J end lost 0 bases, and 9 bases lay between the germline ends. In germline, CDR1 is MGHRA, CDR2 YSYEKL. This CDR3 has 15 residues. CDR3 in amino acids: CASSQERVSSYEQYF. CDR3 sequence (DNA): TGCGCCAGCAGCCAAGAGCGAGTAAGCTCCTACGAGCAGTACTTC.

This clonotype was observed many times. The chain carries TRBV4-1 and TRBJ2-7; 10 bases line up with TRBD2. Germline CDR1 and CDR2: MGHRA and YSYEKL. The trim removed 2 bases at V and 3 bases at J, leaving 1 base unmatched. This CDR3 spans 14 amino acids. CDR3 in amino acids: CASSQLAGVYEQYF. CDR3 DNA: TGCGCCAGCAGCCAACTAGCGGGAGTCTACGAGCAGTACTTC.

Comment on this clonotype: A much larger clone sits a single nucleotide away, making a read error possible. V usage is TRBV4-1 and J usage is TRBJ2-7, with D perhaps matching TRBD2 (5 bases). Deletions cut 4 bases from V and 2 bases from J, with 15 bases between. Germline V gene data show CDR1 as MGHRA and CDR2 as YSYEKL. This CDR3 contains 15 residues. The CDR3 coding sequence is TGCGCCAGCAGCCGGGAGTACAGCCCAACCTACGAGCAGTACTTC. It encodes CASSREYSPTYEQYF.

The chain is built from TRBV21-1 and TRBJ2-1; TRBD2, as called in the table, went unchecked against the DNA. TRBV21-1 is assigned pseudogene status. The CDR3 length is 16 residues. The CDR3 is CAGSNPGLAGEYEQFF. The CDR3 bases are TGTGCCGGCAGCAATCCGGGACTAGCGGGAGAGTATGAGCAGTTCTTC.

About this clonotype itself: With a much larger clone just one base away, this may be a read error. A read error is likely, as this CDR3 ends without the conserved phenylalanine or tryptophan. Written as DNA, the CDR3 is TGTGCCAGCAGCTTACAGGGGACACAGTACAATGAGCAGTTCGTC. It translates to CASSLQGTQYNEQFV. This chain uses TRBV7-9 with TRBJ2-1; weak D call: TRBD1 (6 bases). Germline assignment: CDR1 SEHNR and CDR2 FQNEAQ (reference sequence). This CDR3 is 15 amino acids long. The germline V and J ends were trimmed by 2 bases and 4 bases, with 12 bases remaining between them.

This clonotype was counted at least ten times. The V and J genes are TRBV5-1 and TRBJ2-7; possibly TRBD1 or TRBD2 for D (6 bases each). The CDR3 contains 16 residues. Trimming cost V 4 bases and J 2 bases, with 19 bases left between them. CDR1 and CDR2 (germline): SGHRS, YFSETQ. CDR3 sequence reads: CASSLTRGAHTYEQYF. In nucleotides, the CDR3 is TGCGCCAGCAGCCTAACTAGGGGGGCCCATACCTACGAGCAGTACTTC.

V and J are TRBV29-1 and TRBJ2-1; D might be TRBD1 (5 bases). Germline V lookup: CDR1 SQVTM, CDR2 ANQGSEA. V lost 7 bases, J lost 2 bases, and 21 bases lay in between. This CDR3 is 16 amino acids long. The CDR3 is CSAPSHNDRPYNEQFF. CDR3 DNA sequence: TGCAGCGCTCCCTCGCATAATGACAGACCCTACAATGAGCAGTTCTTC.

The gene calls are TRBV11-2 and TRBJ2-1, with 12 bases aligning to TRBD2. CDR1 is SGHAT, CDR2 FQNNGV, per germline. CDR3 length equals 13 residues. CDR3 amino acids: CANNWTSGAEQFF. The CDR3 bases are TGTGCTAACAACTGGACTAGCGGGGCAGAGCAGTTCTTC.

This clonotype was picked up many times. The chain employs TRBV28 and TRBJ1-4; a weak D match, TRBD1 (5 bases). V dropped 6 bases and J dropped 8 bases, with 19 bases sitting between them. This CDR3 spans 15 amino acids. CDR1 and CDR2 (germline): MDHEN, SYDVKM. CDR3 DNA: TGTGCCAGCAGGGGGGGGGGAAATCCCCACGAAAAACTGTTTTTT. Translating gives CASRGGGNPHEKLFF.

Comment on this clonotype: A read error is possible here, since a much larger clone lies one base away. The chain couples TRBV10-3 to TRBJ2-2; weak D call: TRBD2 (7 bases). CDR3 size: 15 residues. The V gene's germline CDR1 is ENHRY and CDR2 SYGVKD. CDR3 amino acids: CTISEGGGDTGELFF. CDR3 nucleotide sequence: TGTACCATCAGTGAAGGCGGGGGCGACACCGGGGAGCTGTTTTTT.

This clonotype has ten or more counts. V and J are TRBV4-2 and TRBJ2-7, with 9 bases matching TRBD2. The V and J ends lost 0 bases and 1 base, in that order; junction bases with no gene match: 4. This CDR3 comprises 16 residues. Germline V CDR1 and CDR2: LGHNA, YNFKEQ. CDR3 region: CASSQDSAGGSYEQYF. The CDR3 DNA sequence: TGTGCCAGCAGCCAAGATTCAGCGGGAGGTTCCTACGAGCAGTACTTC.

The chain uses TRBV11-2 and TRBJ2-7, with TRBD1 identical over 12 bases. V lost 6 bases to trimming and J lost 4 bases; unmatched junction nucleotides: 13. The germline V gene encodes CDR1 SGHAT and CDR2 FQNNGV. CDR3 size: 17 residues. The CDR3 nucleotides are TGTGCCAGCAGTTTCCAACCGGGACAGGGGGCGCGATACGAGCAGTACGTC. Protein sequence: CASSFQPGQGARYEQYV.

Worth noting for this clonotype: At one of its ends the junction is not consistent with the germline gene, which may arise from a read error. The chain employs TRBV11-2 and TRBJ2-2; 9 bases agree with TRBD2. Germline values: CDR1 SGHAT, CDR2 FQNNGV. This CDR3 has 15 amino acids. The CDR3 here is CASSPPQGPSGKLFF. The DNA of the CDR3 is TGTGCCAGCAGCCCTCCGCAAGGACCTAGCGGGAAGCTGTTTTTT. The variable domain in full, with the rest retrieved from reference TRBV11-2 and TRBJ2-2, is EAGVAQSPRYKIIEKRQSVAFWCNPISGHATLYWYQQILGQGPKLLIQFQNNGVVDDSQLPKDRFSAERLKGVDSTLKIQPAKLEDSAVYLCASSPPQGPSGKLFFGEGSRLTVL.

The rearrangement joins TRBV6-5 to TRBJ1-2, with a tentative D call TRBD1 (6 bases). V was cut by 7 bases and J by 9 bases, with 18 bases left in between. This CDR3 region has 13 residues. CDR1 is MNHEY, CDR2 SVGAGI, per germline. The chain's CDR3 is CASTSVRGYCYTF. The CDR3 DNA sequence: TGTGCCAGCACTTCGGTCAGGGGATATTGCTACACCTTC.

The CDR3 reads CSVKIGKGYTF. The CDR3 nucleotides are TGCAGCGTCAAGATCGGGAAAGGCTACACCTTC. The chain combines TRBV29-1 with TRBJ1-2; the D is unclear. Trimming removed 6 bases at V and 8 bases at J, with 13 bases between. This CDR3 spans 11 amino acids. CDR1 is SQVTM, CDR2 ANQGSEA, per germline.

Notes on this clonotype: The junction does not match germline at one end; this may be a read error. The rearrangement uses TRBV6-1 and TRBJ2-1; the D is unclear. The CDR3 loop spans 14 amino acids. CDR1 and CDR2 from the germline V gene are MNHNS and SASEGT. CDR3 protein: CATLRTGSYNGQFF. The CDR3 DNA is TGTGCCACCCTGCGGACGGGCTCCTACAATGGGCAGTTCTTC.